The 18 T cell receptor beta chains presented below share a single source sample, sequenced in a study of vaccination and CD4 T cells after COVID-19. No cognate antigen is known for these TCRs. With the Oncomine TCR Beta short-read assay, DNA from cultured CD4+ T cells was sequenced. MiXCR was run by TCRdb on the PCR reads, yielding one entry per CDR3 protein. The sample lists around 10,000 distinct CDR3 sequences, 55% to 60% seen once, with 25% to 35% in the top ten. Treatment described: roughly 11-day PBMC culture with coronavirus spike peptide pools or control peptides (ViraFEST assay). Sequencing input: CD4+ T cells from blood, cultured in vitro. These receptors came from a human donor who had recovered from COVID-19.

The chain has TRBV20-1 and TRBJ2-6; D uncertain. Trimming stripped 6 bases from V and 0 bases from J, with 6 bases between. The CDR3 loop spans 13 amino acids. CDR1 is DFQATT, CDR2 SNEGSKA, per germline (reference sequence). The CDR3, as DNA: TGCAGTGCCTCCTTCTCTGGGGCCAACGTCCTGACTTTC. Its translation: CSASFSGANVLTF.

The rearrangement joins TRBV24-1 to TRBJ2-1; TRBD2 matches at 8 bases. The germline CDR1 and CDR2 sequences are KGHDR and SFDVKD. With 3 bases clipped from V and 0 bases from J, the junction kept 12 bases outside the gene matches. This CDR3 region has 19 residues. The CDR3 spells CATSDTGTSGVSSYNEQFF. CDR3 nucleotide sequence: TGTGCCACCAGTGATACCGGGACTAGTGGGGTGAGCTCCTACAATGAGCAGTTCTTC.

This clonotype was detected only a few times. The genes are TRBV24-1 and TRBJ1-5; no reliable D call. V lost 1 base and J 4 bases, leaving 10 bases between the germline ends. Germline V CDR1 and CDR2: KGHDR, SFDVKD. There are 15 residues in the CDR3. The CDR3 DNA reads as TGTGCCACCAGTGATTTAGGCAGGAAAAATCAGCCCCAGCATTTT. This codes for CATSDLGRKNQPQHF.

This sequence joins TRBV6-1 and TRBJ1-5; D might be TRBD1 (6 bases). Germline V gives CDR1 MNHNS, CDR2 SASEGT. The CDR3 extends over 20 amino acids. V was pared by 7 bases and J by 7 bases, with 35 bases between. Here the CDR3 DNA reads TGTGCCAGCACCGCCTATTACAGGGAACAGCATACTGCCCGCACCCAGCCCCAGCATTTT. It yields the protein CASTAYYREQHTARTQPQHF.

The chain is built from TRBV9 and TRBJ1-6; D remains unclear. Germline V gene sequence: CDR1 SGDLS, CDR2 YYNGEE. V shed 2 bases and J shed 5 bases, with 8 bases lying between them. There are 14 residues in the CDR3. The CDR3 spells CASSVGRDNSPLHF. CDR3 in DNA: TGTGCCAGCAGCGTCGGACGGGATAATTCACCCCTCCACTTT.

This chain connects TRBV6-5 to TRBJ1-2; D may be TRBD1 (6 bases). CDR3 size: 14 residues. V lost 1 base, J lost 5 bases, and 11 bases lay in between. Looked up from germline, CDR1 is MNHEY and CDR2 is SVGAGI. CDR3 in amino acids: CASSYLPGAYGYTF. CDR3 DNA sequence: TGTGCCAGCAGTTACTTGCCAGGGGCTTATGGCTACACCTTC.

This clonotype was seen a handful of times. V is TRBV7-9 and J is TRBJ1-1, with a tentative D call TRBD1 (5 bases). The CDR3 totals 14 residues. Trimming cost V 3 bases and J 0 bases, with 8 bases left between them. Germline V gene data show CDR1 as SEHNR and CDR2 as FQNEAQ (reference sequence). CDR3 nucleotides: TGTGCCAGCAGCTTTCGACAGATGAACACTGAAGCTTTCTTT. As protein: CASSFRQMNTEAFF.

V and J are TRBV28 and TRBJ2-1; 7 nucleotides line up with TRBD2. This CDR3 contains 15 residues. Per germline, CDR1 MDHEN and CDR2 SYDVKM. V lost 0 bases, J lost 6 bases, and 5 bases stayed unmatched. CDR3 bases: TGTGCCAGCAGTTTATGGGGGAGGGCCCTCAATGAGCAGTTCTTC. This translates into CASSLWGRALNEQFF.

The chain carries TRBV21-1 and TRBJ2-7; the table's D call of TRBD1 was not tested on the DNA. TRBV21-1 has pseudogene status. This CDR3 comprises 14 residues. Written as DNA, the CDR3 is TGTGCCAGCAGCAAAGGCCCGGCAGGGAACGAGCAGTACTTC. Translated, it gives CASSKGPAGNEQYF.

This clonotype was observed a single time. The rearrangement uses TRBV30 and TRBJ1-2; 9 bases fit TRBD1. Germline V gene sequence: CDR1 GTSNPN, CDR2 SVGIG (reference sequence). Losses at the gene ends were 1 base for V and 5 bases for J; bases not matched to a gene: 17. The CDR3 runs to 18 residues. The CDR3 DNA is TGTGCCTGGAGTGGTGGGGGACCAGGGACAGGGTCACGGTATGGCTACACCTTC. Translated, it gives CAWSGGGPGTGSRYGYTF.

As DNA, the CDR3 is TGTGCCAGCAGCTTAGGGCGGGACACAGATACGCAGTATTTT. Translating it yields CASSLGRDTDTQYF. The genes are TRBV7-9 and TRBJ2-3; TRBD2 might be the D (6 bases). This CDR3 has 14 amino acids. The V gene lost 1 base and the J gene lost 2 bases, with 7 bases spanning the gap. The germline gives CDR1 SEHNR, CDR2 FQNEAQ (reference sequence).

The gene calls are TRBV27 and TRBJ2-5; 7 bases are shared with TRBD1. V shed 0 bases, J shed 6 bases, and the junction held 7 bases outside the gene matches. The CDR3 has 15 amino acids. In germline, CDR1 is MNHEY, CDR2 SMNVEV (reference sequence). The chain's CDR3 is CASSLSQQGIQTQYF. The DNA for the CDR3 is TGTGCCAGCAGTTTATCCCAACAGGGGATTCAGACCCAGTACTTC.

The rearrangement joins TRBV27 to TRBJ2-2; 15 bases map to TRBD2. J was trimmed by 6 bases and V by 5 bases; bases with no gene match: 10. The V gene's germline CDR1 is MNHEY and CDR2 SMNVEV (reference sequence). The CDR3 totals 18 residues. The DNA for the CDR3 is TGTGCCAGCAGTATCCGGACTAGCGGGGGGGGCGCGGCCGGGGAGCTGTTTTTT. Residues: CASSIRTSGGGAAGELFF.

This clonotype has just one count. The rearrangement uses TRBV6-2 or TRBV6-3 and TRBJ1-2; TRBD1 agrees at 9 bases. The CDR3 covers 12 residues. Germline CDR1 is MNHEY and CDR2 is SVGEGT. The trim removed 6 bases at V and 6 bases at J, leaving 2 bases unmatched. Here the CDR3 DNA reads TGTGCCAGCAGCCGGACAGGGGATGGCTACACCTTC. As protein: CASSRTGDGYTF.

This clonotype has only one observation. The chain employs TRBV10-3 and TRBJ2-3; no definite D call. CDR3 length equals 16 residues. Per the germline V gene, CDR1 is ENHRY and CDR2 is SYGVKD. V lost 2 bases and J 5 bases, leaving 17 bases between the germline ends. In DNA form, the CDR3 reads TGTGCCATCAGTGAGCTAACAGCCCGAGATGGAGATACGCAGTATTTT. It translates to CAISELTARDGDTQYF.

This chain connects TRBV20-1 to TRBJ2-4; possible D gene TRBD1, 6 bases. Germline CDR1 is DFQATT and CDR2 is SNEGSKA (reference sequence). V was shortened by 0 bases and J by 0 bases, with 15 bases between the two germline ends. CDR3 length: 17 amino acids. CDR3 nucleotides: TGCAGTGCTAGAGATAGGATGGGGGCCGTAGCCAAAAACATTCAGTACTTC. This sequence encodes CSARDRMGAVAKNIQYF.

The chain uses TRBV12-3 or TRBV12-4 and TRBJ1-1; D is unresolved. The CDR3 length is 13 residues. Trimming stripped 5 bases from V and 0 bases from J, with 7 bases between. The CDR3 DNA is TGTGCCAGCAGTCCCGAGCTGAACACTGAAGCTTTCTTT. Protein: CASSPELNTEAFF.

J is TRBJ2-2 and V is TRBV10-3; D gene unclear. V was clipped by 0 bases and J by 0 bases, with 8 bases between them. This CDR3 contains 16 residues. The germline gives CDR1 ENHRY, CDR2 SYGVKD. The CDR3 DNA follows: TGTGCCATCAGTGAGTCGGGCCGCGCGAACACCGGGGAGCTGTTTTTT. This encodes CAISESGRANTGELFF.